This T cell receptor (beta chain) derives from a study of beta chain features in type 1 diabetes. Worth noting for this clone: The antigen is undetermined.

Each of the sorted populations had a purity greater than 95%. As every portion of the isolated RNA was reverse transcribed, the sequencing read expressed TCRB transcripts. Some clones are missing from TCRdb's copy, which holds only in-frame ones; the method was immunoSEQ multiplex PCR. This table holds hundreds of thousands of clones, less than 10% found once. Broader study findings: Cells that show high TCR expression could be over-represented by cDNA sequencing. All four CD4+ subsets from Type 1 diabetes patients carried moderately but significantly shorter TCRB CDR3s. The naive, central memory and Treg TCRB repertoires looked more alike in patients than they did in healthy donors.

Germline lookup yields CDR1 SGHTA and CDR2 FQGTGA. The CDR3 length is 16 residues. The V and J ends lost 5 bases and 4 bases respectively, with 20 bases between them. This clonotype was sampled from a woman under 30 in good health. The chain combines TRBV7-3 with TRBJ1-1; possibly TRBD1 for D (5 bases). Sequencing was done on a sample of central memory CD4+ T cells from blood. The CDR3 region is CASSTCVPGRVTEAFF. In DNA form, the CDR3 reads TGTGCCAGCAGCACTTGCGTGCCAGGGAGGGTCACTGAAGCTTTCTTT. Variable domain in full (rest from reference TRBV7-3 and TRBJ1-1): GAGVSQTPSNKVTEKGKYVELRCDPISGHTALYWYRQSLGQGPEFLIYFQGTGAADDSGLPNDRFFAVRPEGSVSTLKIQRTERGDSAVYLCASSTCVPGRVTEAFFGQGTRLTVV.